Listed here is a single TCR beta chain. Its antigen is unknown. The sample is drawn from a study of T cell responses to AZD1222 COVID-19 vaccine. Sequenced by immunoSEQ multiplex PCR; TCRdb stores in-frame clones only, minus some. The table includes 150,000 or so clones, 75% to 95% detected once. Study-wide results and caveats: The study reported that nearly half of spike-specific TCRs target unmutated variant regions. Rises in breadth and depth of Spike-specific TCRs came after two AZD1222 doses. Possibly, clonal diversity was underestimated; donors were largely white British and included more females.

This CDR3 is 15 amino acids long. The trim removed 5 bases at V and 5 bases at J, leaving 6 bases unmatched. CDR1 SGHVS and CDR2 FNYEAQ come from the germline V gene. The chain links TRBV7-6 to TRBJ1-4; 9 nucleotides agree with TRBD1. Sequenced material: peripheral blood, taken on day 0 of AZD1222 vaccination. The origin of this receptor is an adult in good health. The CDR3: CASSGTGTFNEKLFF. The CDR3 DNA reads as TGTGCCAGCAGCGGGACAGGGACTTTCAATGAAAAACTGTTTTTT.